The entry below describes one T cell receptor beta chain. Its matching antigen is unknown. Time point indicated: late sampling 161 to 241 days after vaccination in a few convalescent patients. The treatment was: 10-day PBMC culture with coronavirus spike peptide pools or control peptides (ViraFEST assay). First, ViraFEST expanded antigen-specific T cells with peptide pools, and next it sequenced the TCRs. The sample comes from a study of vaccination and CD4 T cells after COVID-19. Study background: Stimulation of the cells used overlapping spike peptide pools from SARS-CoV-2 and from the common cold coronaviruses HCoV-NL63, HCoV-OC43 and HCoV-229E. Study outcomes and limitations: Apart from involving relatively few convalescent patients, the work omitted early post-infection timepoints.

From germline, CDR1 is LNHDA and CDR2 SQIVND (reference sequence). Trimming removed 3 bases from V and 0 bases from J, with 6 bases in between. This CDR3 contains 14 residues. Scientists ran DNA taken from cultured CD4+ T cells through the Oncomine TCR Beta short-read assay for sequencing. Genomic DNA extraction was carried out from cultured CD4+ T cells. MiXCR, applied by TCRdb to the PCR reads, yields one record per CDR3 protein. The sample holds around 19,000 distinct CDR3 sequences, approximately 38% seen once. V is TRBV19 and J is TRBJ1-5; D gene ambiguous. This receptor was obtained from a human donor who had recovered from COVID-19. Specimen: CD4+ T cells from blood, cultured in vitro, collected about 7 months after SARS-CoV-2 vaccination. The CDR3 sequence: CASSIRNSNQPQHF. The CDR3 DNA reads TGTGCCAGTAGTATCAGGAATAGCAATCAGCCCCAGCATTTT.